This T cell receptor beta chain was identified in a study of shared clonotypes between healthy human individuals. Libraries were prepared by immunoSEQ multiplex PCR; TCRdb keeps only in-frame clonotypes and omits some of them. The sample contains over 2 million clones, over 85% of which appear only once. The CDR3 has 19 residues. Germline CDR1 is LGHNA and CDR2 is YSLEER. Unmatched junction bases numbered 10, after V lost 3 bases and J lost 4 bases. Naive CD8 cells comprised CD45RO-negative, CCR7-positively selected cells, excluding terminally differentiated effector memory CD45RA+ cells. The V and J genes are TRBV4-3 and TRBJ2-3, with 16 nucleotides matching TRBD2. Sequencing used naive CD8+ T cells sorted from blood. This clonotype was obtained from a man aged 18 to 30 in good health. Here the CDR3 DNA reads TGCGCCAGCAGCCAGGGACTAGCGGGAGGGCCCGAGGGTGCAGATACGCAGTATTTT. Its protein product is CASSQGLAGGPEGADTQYF.